The rows below give T cell receptor beta chains drawn from one sample of a study of T cell responses to AZD1222 COVID-19 vaccine. Method: immunoSEQ multiplex PCR; TCRdb's copy keeps in-frame clones and lacks some. The data show roughly 80,000 clones, with about 88% seen just once and 4.2% held by the top ten. The specimen comprised peripheral blood, sampled on day 0 of AZD1222 vaccination. These receptors all come from an adult in good health. The CDR3 runs from the conserved cysteine through the conserved F or W. D genes are given only for firm matches. Where a row states a size, it is once, few, many or the class of an expanded clone; other rows omit it.

j_gene	abundance	v_gene	d_gene	CDR3nt	CDR3aa
TRBJ2-2	NA	TRBV9	NA	TGTGCCAGCAGCGCCGACAGTACCGGGGAGCTGTTTTTT	CASSADSTGELFF
TRBJ1-5	NA	TRBV6-1	NA	TGTGCCAGCAGTGAAGAGGGTTTCGCAAATCAGCCCCAGCATTTT	CASSEEGFANQPQHF
TRBJ2-7	once	TRBV24-1	NA	TGTGCCACCAGTCCGGGAAGCTCCTACGAGCAGTACTTC	CATSPGSSYEQYF
TRBJ1-5	NA	TRBV5-8	TRBD1	TGTGCCAGCAGCTTAGGACAGGGGACCAATCAGCCCCAGCATTTT	CASSLGQGTNQPQHF
TRBJ1-5	NA	TRBV13	TRBD1	TGTGCCAGCACTATCGGCAGGGGGCACCAGCCCCAGCATTTT	CASTIGRGHQPQHF
TRBJ2-7	NA	TRBV6-5	NA	TGTGCCAGCACCCTATCGGCCTTAAGCTCCTACGAGCAGTACTTC	CASTLSALSSYEQYF
TRBJ2-5	once	TRBV6-4	TRBD2	TGTGCCAGCAGTCCTACTAGCGGGAGCGGAGAGACCCAGTACTTC	CASSPTSGSGETQYF
TRBJ1-2	NA	TRBV19	TRBD1	TGTGCCAGTAGTATTTCAGGGGGCTTAGATGGCTACACCTTC	CASSISGGLDGYTF
TRBJ2-7	NA	TRBV6-5	TRBD1	TGTGCCAGCAGTCCGACAGGGCAAATCTACGAGCAGTACTTC	CASSPTGQIYEQYF
TRBJ2-1	NA	TRBV27	TRBD2	TGTGCCAGCAGTTTCTGGGGGGGAGGGAAGGGTGAGCAGTTCTTC	CASSFWGGGKGEQFF
TRBJ1-2	NA	TRBV28	NA	TGTGCCAGCAGTTACAGGGACGGCTACACCTTC	CASSYRDGYTF
TRBJ1-4	NA	TRBV7-8	TRBD1	TGTGCCAGCAGCCCAGGGACAGGGGTCTTTGAAAAACTGTTTTTT	CASSPGTGVFEKLFF
TRBJ1-1	once	TRBV19	NA	TGTGCCAGTAGTATATATGGGGGAGCGATTGAAGCTTTCTTT	CASSIYGGAIEAFF
TRBJ1-6	NA	TRBV5-8	TRBD1	TGTGCCAGCAGCTTGGGGAGGGGCGCAGGGGGTTCACCCCTCCACTTT	CASSLGRGAGGSPLHF
TRBJ2-3	once	TRBV12-5	NA	TGTGCTAGTGGTTTGGACAGCAGAAGCACAGATACGCAGTATTTT	CASGLDSRSTDTQYF
TRBJ1-5	NA	TRBV5-5	NA	TGTGCCAGCAGCTTGGGGCCAGTGACGAATCAGCCCCAGCATTTT	CASSLGPVTNQPQHF
TRBJ2-2	NA	TRBV19	NA	TGTGCCAGTAGTACCGCGTGGAGCACCGGGGAGCTGTTTTTT	CASSTAWSTGELFF
TRBJ2-1	few	TRBV7-3	NA	TGTGCCAGCAGCCCAGGCCCGCTAAGCTCCTACAATGAGCAGTTCTTC	CASSPGPLSSYNEQFF
TRBJ1-6	once	TRBV4-1	NA	TGCGCCAGCAGCTTGGGTTCTAATTCACCCCTCCACTTT	CASSLGSNSPLHF
TRBJ1-1	NA	TRBV11-2	NA	TGTGCCAGCAGCTTACCAGGGTTGTGGACTGAAGCTTTCTTT	CASSLPGLWTEAFF
TRBJ1-5	NA	TRBV7-2	TRBD1	TGTGCCAGCAGCTTGGGGAACAGGGGCGGGGAGCCCCAGCATTTT	CASSLGNRGGEPQHF
TRBJ2-4	NA	TRBV9	NA	TGTGCCAGCAGCCCTAGGGTTGGGGGATATCTAGCCAAAAACATTCAGTACTTC	CASSPRVGGYLAKNIQYF
TRBJ2-3	NA	TRBV11-3	NA	TGTGCCAGCGGAATAAGACAGGGCACAGATACGCAGTATTTT	CASGIRQGTDTQYF
TRBJ2-5	few	TRBV5-8	TRBD2	TGTGCCAGCAGCACCGGGACTAGTCGGCAAGAGACCCAGTACTTC	CASSTGTSRQETQYF
TRBJ2-3	NA	TRBV7-9	NA	TGTGCCAGCAGCTTAGGGACTAGCACAGATACGCAGTATTTT	CASSLGTSTDTQYF
TRBJ2-3	NA	TRBV19	NA	TGTGCCAGTAGTATGCGTAGTGTGGATACGCAGTATTTT	CASSMRSVDTQYF
TRBJ1-6	NA	TRBV20-1	TRBD1	TGCAGTGCTAGTGACAGGGGTGCTTCACCCCTCCACTTT	CSASDRGASPLHF
TRBJ1-3	once	TRBV30	NA	TGTGCCTGCCCAACAGGGCGAGGAAACACCATATATTTT	CACPTGRGNTIYF
TRBJ1-5	NA	TRBV19	NA	TGTGCCAGTAGTATTAGGAGTCAGCCCCAGCATTTT	CASSIRSQPQHF
TRBJ2-7	NA	TRBV19	NA	TGTGCCAGTAGTACCCCGGACCGCCCAGAGCAGTACTTC	CASSTPDRPEQYF
TRBJ2-2	NA	TRBV5-1	NA	TGCGCCAGCAGCTCCGGGACCACTAACACCGGGGAGCTGTTTTTT	CASSSGTTNTGELFF
TRBJ2-5	NA	TRBV4-1	TRBD2	TGCGCCAGCAGCCAAGAGGGCGGGGGGCGCCAAGAGACCCAGTACTTC	CASSQEGGGRQETQYF
TRBJ2-7	NA	TRBV9	NA	TGTGCCAGCAGCGTAGGGCAGGGTTCCCCTTACGAGCAGTACTTC	CASSVGQGSPYEQYF
TRBJ1-2	NA	TRBV29-1	NA	TGCAGCGCTCGGGACCGTAACTATGGCTACACCTTC	CSARDRNYGYTF
TRBJ2-2	NA	TRBV29-1	TRBD2	TGCAGCGTTGACAGCGGGGTGTATACCGGGGAGCTGTTTTTT	CSVDSGVYTGELFF
TRBJ1-3	NA	TRBV5-1	NA	TGCGCCAGCAAGGTAGGGGACGACCCTGGAAACACCATATATTTT	CASKVGDDPGNTIYF
TRBJ2-2	NA	TRBV5-1	TRBD1	TGCGCCAGCAGCGTAGCCGGGACAGGGATCGGGGAGCTGTTTTTT	CASSVAGTGIGELFF
TRBJ1-4	NA	TRBV18	TRBD1	TGTGCCAGCTCACCACCCGGGACAGGAAAACTGTTTTTT	CASSPPGTGKLFF
TRBJ1-6	NA	TRBV6-5	TRBD1	TGTGCCAGCAGTTACTCGGACAGGGCTAATTCACCCCTCCACTTT	CASSYSDRANSPLHF
TRBJ2-7	NA	TRBV9	NA	TGTGCCAGCAGCGTAGAAGGGGAACCGACCTACGAGCAGTACTTC	CASSVEGEPTYEQYF
TRBJ2-5	once	TRBV24-1	TRBD1	TGTGCCACCAGTGATTTCATAGCCGGGACAGGGAATCTGGAGACCCAGTACTTC	CATSDFIAGTGNLETQYF
TRBJ1-5	NA	TRBV6-6	NA	TGTGCCAGCAGTTACTCGATTCCAGGGCTGGGTCAGCCCCAGCATTTT	CASSYSIPGLGQPQHF
TRBJ1-5	NA	TRBV3-1/TRBV3-2	NA	TGTGCCAGCGGGGAAGGAAATCAGCCCCAGCATTTT	CASGEGNQPQHF